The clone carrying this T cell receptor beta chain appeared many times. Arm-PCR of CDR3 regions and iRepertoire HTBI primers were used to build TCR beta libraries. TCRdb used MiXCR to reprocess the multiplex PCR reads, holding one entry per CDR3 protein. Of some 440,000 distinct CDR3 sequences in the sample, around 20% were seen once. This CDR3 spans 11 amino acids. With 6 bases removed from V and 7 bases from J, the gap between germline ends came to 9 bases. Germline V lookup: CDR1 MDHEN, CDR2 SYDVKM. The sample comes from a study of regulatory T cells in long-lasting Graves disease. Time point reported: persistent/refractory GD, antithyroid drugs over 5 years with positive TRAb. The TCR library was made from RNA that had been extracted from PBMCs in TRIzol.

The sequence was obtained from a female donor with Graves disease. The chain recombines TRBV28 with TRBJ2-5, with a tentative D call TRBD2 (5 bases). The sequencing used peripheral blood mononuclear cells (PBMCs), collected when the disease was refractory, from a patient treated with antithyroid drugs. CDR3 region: CASRTEATQYF. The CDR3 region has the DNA TGTGCCAGCAGGACGGAGGCGACCCAGTACTTC.